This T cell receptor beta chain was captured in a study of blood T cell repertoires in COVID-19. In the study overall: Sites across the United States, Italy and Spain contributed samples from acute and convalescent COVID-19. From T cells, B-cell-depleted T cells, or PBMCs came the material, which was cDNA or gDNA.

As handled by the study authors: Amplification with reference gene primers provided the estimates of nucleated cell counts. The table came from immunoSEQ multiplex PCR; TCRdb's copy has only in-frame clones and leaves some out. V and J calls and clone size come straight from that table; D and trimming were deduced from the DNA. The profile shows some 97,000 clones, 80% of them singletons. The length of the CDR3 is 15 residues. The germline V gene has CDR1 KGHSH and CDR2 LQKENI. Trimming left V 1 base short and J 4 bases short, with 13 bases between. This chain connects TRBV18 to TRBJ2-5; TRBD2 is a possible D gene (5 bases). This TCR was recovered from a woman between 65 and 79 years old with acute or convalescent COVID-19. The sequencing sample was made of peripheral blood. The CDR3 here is CASSPQGLEGETQYF. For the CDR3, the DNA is TGTGCCAGCTCACCACAGGGCCTAGAGGGAGAGACCCAGTACTTC.